The 20 T cell receptor beta chains below all came from one sample that was sequenced in a study of T cell clonality in common variable immunodeficiency. Only in-frame clones appear in the TCRdb table, and some are missing; sequencing was by immunoSEQ multiplex PCR. There are around 57,000 clones in the sample, none observed a single time. Sequencing was done on a sample of peripheral blood mononuclear cells. The receptors derive from a person between 18 and 75 years old in good health.

This clone was detected ten times or more. Read coverage stops 3 residues before the CDR3 terminus; the germline J gene supplies the remainder. The V and J genes are TRBV12-3 or TRBV12-4 and TRBJ2-7; possible D gene TRBD1, 6 bases. Trimming pared 8 bases from V and 1 base from J, leaving 12 bases between. CDR3 length: 13 residues. The sequenced part of the CDR3 DNA is TGTGCCAGCGGCCTGACAGGTTCCTACGAG. Protein: CASGLTGSYE. From start to end, the CDR3 is CASGLTGSYEQYF.

The table lists this clone with many counts. The sequenced fragment ends 3 residues before the CDR3 boundary, so the rest is inferred from the germline J gene. The V gene is TRBV7-6, the J gene TRBJ2-6; TRBD1 agrees at 8 bases. Germline V gene lookup returns CDR1 SGHVS and CDR2 FNYEAQ. CDR3 length: 15 amino acids. Germline trimming cut 5 bases from V and 1 base from J; bases unmatched to any gene: 1. CDR3 DNA (partial): TGTGCCAGCAGCCGACAGGGGTCTGGGGCCAACGTC. This translates into CASSRQGSGANV. The full-length CDR3 reads as CASSRQGSGANVLTF.

This clone was seen many times. The part of the CDR3 DNA that was read is TGCAGTGCTACAAGTGAATCAGGGCAGCCC. Its translation: CSATSESGQP. The entire CDR3 protein reads CSATSESGQPQHF. The V call is TRBV20-1, the J call TRBJ1-5, with a tentative D call TRBD1 (5 bases). The read is 3 residues too short to cover the CDR3 end, so that end is filled in from the germline J gene. The V end was cut by 4 bases, the J end by 7 bases, with 14 bases between. This CDR3 has 13 residues. The germline V gene encodes CDR1 DFQATT and CDR2 SNEGSKA (reference sequence).

Ten or more counts support this clone. This CDR3 is CASSVAGGGQETQYF. CDR3 DNA (partial): TGTGCCAGCAGTGTAGCGGGAGGGGGCCAAGAGACC. This sequence joins TRBV6-1 and TRBJ2-5, with 11 bases lining up with TRBD2. Read coverage stops 3 residues before the CDR3 terminus; the germline J gene supplies the remainder. J was trimmed by 1 base and V by 4 bases; bases with no gene match: 2. Germline V CDR1 and CDR2: MNHNS, SASEGT. This CDR3 contains 15 residues.

This clone was seen at least ten times. The read terminates 3 residues before the CDR3 end, so the remaining end is supplied by the germline J gene. The V gene is TRBV20-1, the J gene TRBJ2-3, with TRBD2 matching 14 bases. With 1 base clipped from V and 3 bases from J, the junction kept 6 bases outside the gene matches. Germline V gene lookup returns CDR1 DFQATT and CDR2 SNEGSKA (reference sequence). The length of the CDR3 is 17 residues. CDR3 DNA, as far as it was read: TGCAGTGCTAGAGGACTAGCGGGAGGGAGTGGTACAGATACG. Translating gives CSARGLAGGSGTDT. The CDR3, in full, reads CSARGLAGGSGTDTQYF.

This clone was observed many times. From the germline J gene comes the end of the CDR3, since the read stops 3 residues before it. V usage is TRBV10-3 and J usage is TRBJ1-4, with D perhaps matching TRBD1 (5 bases). Germline CDR1 is ENHRY and CDR2 is SYGVKD. This CDR3 spans 13 amino acids. With 10 bases removed from V and 7 bases from J, the gap between germline ends came to 16 bases. Partial CDR3 DNA: TGTGCCACCGGGGGGGACGCTGGTGAAAAA. Translating it yields CATGGDAGEK. The full CDR3 sequence reads CATGGDAGEKLFF.

This clone has at least ten counts. The DNA ends 3 residues before the CDR3 does, and the rest of the CDR3 is filled in from the germline J gene. The chain carries TRBV3-1 (or the pseudogene TRBV3-2) and TRBJ2-5; no firm D call. Germline lookup yields CDR1 LGHDT and CDR2 YNNKEL (reference sequence). This CDR3 spans 11 amino acids. V was shortened by 7 bases and J by 1 base, with 4 bases between the two germline ends. This CDR3 is CASNIQETQYF. The DNA read from the CDR3 is TGTGCCAGCAACATCCAAGAGACC.

This clone appeared many times. The read terminates 3 residues ahead of where the CDR3 ends, so the germline J gene completes it. The chain uses TRBV5-1 and TRBJ2-1; TRBD2 agrees at 8 bases. With 1 base clipped from V and 6 bases from J, the junction kept 3 bases outside the gene matches. CDR1 is SGHRS and CDR2 is YFSETQ in the germline V gene. This CDR3 is 14 amino acids long. CDR3 bases read: TGCGCCAGCAGCTTGACTAGCGGTACCAATGAG. Translating gives CASSLTSGTNE. The entire CDR3 reads CASSLTSGTNEQFF.

This clone was picked up many times. The CDR3 end lies 3 residues beyond the end of the read and is filled in from the germline J gene. The gene calls are TRBV19 and TRBJ2-3, with TRBD2 as a possible D gene (5 bases). V lost 9 bases and J 0 bases, leaving 16 bases between the germline ends. The CDR3 runs to 15 residues. Germline values: CDR1 LNHDA, CDR2 SQIVND (reference sequence). The CDR3 DNA, read in part, is TGTGCCAGCTCCTCCCGGGGATCTAGCACAGATACG. Translated, it gives CASSSRGSSTDT. The complete CDR3 protein is CASSSRGSSTDTQYF. The whole variable domain, remainder taken from reference TRBV19 and TRBJ2-3, is DGGITQSPKYLFRKEGQNVTLSCEQNLNHDAMYWYRQDPGQGLRLIYYSQIVNDFQKGDIAEGYSVSREKKESFPLTVTSAQKNPTAFYLCASSSRGSSTDTQYFGPGTRLTVL.

This clone was recorded many times. Read data end 3 residues before the CDR3 end; the end is taken from the germline J gene. The gene calls are TRBV5-6 and TRBJ2-7, with D uncertain. The germline V gene has CDR1 SGHDT and CDR2 YYEEEE. The V end lost 4 bases, the J end lost 0 bases, and 5 bases lay between the germline ends. The CDR3 spans 12 residues. CDR3 bases read: TGTGCCAGCAGCATCCGCTCCTACGAG. Encoded protein: CASSIRSYE. The full CDR3 protein reads CASSIRSYEQYF.

This clone was detected many times. The read halts 3 residues ahead of the CDR3 end, with the missing end drawn from the germline J gene. V gene TRBV5-1 combines with J gene TRBJ1-1; 8 bases map to TRBD1. The V gene's germline CDR1 is SGHRS and CDR2 YFSETQ. This CDR3 region has 12 residues. The CDR3 bases that were read are TGCGCCAGCAGCTTAGGACAGGGTGTA. Translating gives CASSLGQGV. The whole CDR3 is CASSLGQGVAFF.

This clone was seen at least ten times. The missing CDR3 end, 3 residues past where the read stops, is filled in from the germline J gene. The gene calls are TRBV19 and TRBJ1-4; D is uncertain. V gave up 5 bases and J gave up 0 bases, with 10 bases separating them. The CDR3 spans 15 residues. Germline lookup yields CDR1 LNHDA and CDR2 SQIVND (reference sequence). CDR3 bases read: TGTGCCAGTAGTGTAAACAGAGCAACTAATGAAAAA. Amino acids: CASSVNRATNEK. In full, the CDR3 is CASSVNRATNEKLFF.

The table lists this clone with many counts. The read terminates 3 residues before the CDR3 end, so the remaining end is supplied by the germline J gene. This chain joins TRBV20-1 and TRBJ2-7; the match to TRBD2 covers 7 bases. The CDR3 loop spans 14 amino acids. Germline CDR1 reads DFQATT; CDR2 reads SNEGSKA (reference sequence). The J segment lost 3 bases and the V segment lost 6 bases, leaving 11 bases of the junction unmatched. The CDR3 protein is CSARTGTTNYEQYF. The part of the CDR3 DNA that was read is TGCAGTGCGCGGACGGGGACTACCAACTACGAG.

This clone has a count of ten or more. The read ends 3 residues before the CDR3 terminus; that terminus is restored from the germline J gene. This chain connects TRBV20-1 to TRBJ1-1, with 9 bases that match TRBD1. V lost 5 bases and J lost 1; bases outside the gene matches: 5. Germline CDR1 is DFQATT and CDR2 is SNEGSKA (reference sequence). This CDR3 has 14 residues. The CDR3 bases that were read are TGCAGTGCTTTTAGGGGACAGGGGAACACTGAA. Translating it yields CSAFRGQGNTE. The CDR3 reads in full as CSAFRGQGNTEAFF.

This clone has ten or more counts. The read halts 3 residues ahead of the CDR3 end, with the missing end drawn from the germline J gene. The chain combines TRBV7-2 with TRBJ2-7; no definite D call. The ends were cut back, 2 bases at V and 1 base at J, with 9 bases in the middle. The CDR3 is 14 residues long. CDR1 is SGHTA, CDR2 FQGNSA, per germline. The DNA read from the CDR3 is TGTGCCAGCAGCTTATCCCGAGGTTCCTACGAG. It yields the protein CASSLSRGSYE. From start to end, the CDR3 is CASSLSRGSYEQYF.

In this sample, this clone turned up many times. The read terminates 3 residues before the CDR3 end, so the remaining end is supplied by the germline J gene. The chain combines TRBV5-1 with TRBJ2-5, with 7 bases identical to TRBD2. Germline assignment: CDR1 SGHRS and CDR2 YFSETQ. Trimming removed 4 bases from V and 5 bases from J; junction bases left unmatched: 11. The CDR3 spans 15 residues. CDR3 DNA (partial): TGCGCCAGCAGCCCAGAAGCGGGGAGGGTTGAGACC. Translating gives CASSPEAGRVET. The whole CDR3 is CASSPEAGRVETQYF.

This clone was counted many times. The read finishes 3 residues shy of the CDR3 end, and the germline J gene is used to complete it. V gene TRBV7-9 combines with J gene TRBJ1-2; D gene ambiguous. The length of the CDR3 is 12 residues. The ends were cut back, 2 bases at V and 6 bases at J, with 7 bases in the middle. Germline V gives CDR1 SEHNR, CDR2 FQNEAQ (reference sequence). CDR3 protein: CASSLTRDGYTF. The sequenced CDR3 bases are TGTGCCAGCAGCTTAACTAGGGATGGC. Combining the CDR3 with reference TRBV7-9 and TRBJ1-2 gives the whole variable domain DTGVSQNPRHKITKRGQNVTFRCDPISEHNRLYWYRQTLGQGPEFLTYFQNEAQLEKSRLLSDRFSAERPKGSFSTLEIQRTEQGDSAMYLCASSLTRDGYTFGSGTRLTVV.

The sample holds many counts of this clone. Read data end 3 residues before the CDR3 end; the end is taken from the germline J gene. The rearrangement joins TRBV28 to TRBJ2-1; weak D call: TRBD1 (5 bases). The CDR3 loop spans 13 amino acids. V was clipped by 3 bases and J by 3 bases, with 6 bases between them. CDR1 and CDR2 from the germline V gene are MDHEN and SYDVKM. The CDR3 sequence: CASSFRVYNEQFF. The CDR3 DNA, read in part, is TGTGCCAGCAGTTTCAGGGTCTACAATGAG.

This clone was seen repeatedly, ten times or more. The read comes to an end 3 residues before the CDR3 does, leaving the germline J gene to fill in the end. The chain joins TRBV7-9 to TRBJ2-1; 13 nucleotides align to TRBD2. V was pared by 10 bases and J by 7 bases, with 7 bases of the junction left unmatched. Germline-derived CDR1 and CDR2 are SEHNR and FQNEAQ (reference sequence). The CDR3 has 14 amino acids. The CDR3 bases that were read are TGTGCCACCCCTGAGACTAGCGGGAGGAATGAG. It codes for CATPETSGRNE. The whole CDR3 is CATPETSGRNEQFF.

This clone was recorded at least ten times. The CDR3 is cut off 3 residues early in the read; its end comes from the germline J gene. The chain recombines TRBV11-2 with TRBJ1-4, with D maybe TRBD1 (6 bases). The CDR3 loop spans 15 amino acids. V lost 3 bases, J lost 7 bases, and 15 bases lay in between. CDR1 SGHAT and CDR2 FQNNGV come from the germline V gene. CDR3 sequence: CASSLERQDVEKLFF. Partial CDR3 DNA: TGTGCCAGCAGCTTGGAGAGACAGGACGTTGAAAAA.